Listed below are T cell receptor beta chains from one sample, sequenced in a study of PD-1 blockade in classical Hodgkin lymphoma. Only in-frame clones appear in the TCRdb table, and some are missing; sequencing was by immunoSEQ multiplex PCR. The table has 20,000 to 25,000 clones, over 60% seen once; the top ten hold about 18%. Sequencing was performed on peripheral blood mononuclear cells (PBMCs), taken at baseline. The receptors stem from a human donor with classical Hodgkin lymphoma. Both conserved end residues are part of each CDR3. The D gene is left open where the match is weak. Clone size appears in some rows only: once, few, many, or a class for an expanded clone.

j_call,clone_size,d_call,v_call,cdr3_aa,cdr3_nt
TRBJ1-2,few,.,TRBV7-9,CASSPPGHPYGYTF,TGTGCCAGCAGCCCGCCGGGACACCCCTATGGCTACACCTTC
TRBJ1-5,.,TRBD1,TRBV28,CAGKQGRNSGQPQHF,TGTGCCGGAAAACAGGGGAGGAATTCAGGGCAGCCCCAGCATTTT
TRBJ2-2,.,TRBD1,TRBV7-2,CASSSGQTNTGELFF,TGTGCCAGCAGCTCGGGACAGACGAACACCGGGGAGCTGTTTTTT
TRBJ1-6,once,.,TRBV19,CASSMLSSPLHF,TGTGCCAGTAGTATGTTGTCTTCACCCCTCCACTTT
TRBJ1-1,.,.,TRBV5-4,CASSLESGLATFF,TGTGCCAGCAGCTTGGAGTCAGGCCTGGCGACTTTCTTT
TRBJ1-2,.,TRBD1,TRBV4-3,CASSQGGNRGGYTF,TGCGCCAGCAGCCAAGGAGGAAACAGGGGTGGCTACACCTTC
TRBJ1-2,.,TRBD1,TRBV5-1,CASSPGDSNYGYTF,TGCGCCAGCAGCCCAGGGGACAGTAACTATGGCTACACCTTC
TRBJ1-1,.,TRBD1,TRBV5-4,CASSPGTGDEAFF,TGTGCCAGCAGCCCCGGGACAGGCGATGAAGCTTTCTTT
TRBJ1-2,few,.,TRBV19,CASSFLTDNYGYTF,TGTGCCAGTAGTTTCCTGACCGATAACTATGGCTACACCTTC
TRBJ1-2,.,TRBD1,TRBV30,CAWSLGDRENYGYTF,TGTGCCTGGAGCTTAGGGGACAGGGAAAACTATGGCTACACCTTC
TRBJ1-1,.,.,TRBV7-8,CASSLRETAGWAFF,TGTGCCAGCAGCTTAAGGGAGACTGCTGGATGGGCTTTCTTT